This T cell receptor (beta chain) emerged from a study of blood T cell repertoires in COVID-19. How the authors handled the data: The assay estimated nucleated cells by amplifying reference gene primers. Clones were sequenced by immunoSEQ multiplex PCR, and TCRdb holds only the in-frame ones, with some missing. Clonal size and the V and J genes are those of that table, whereas D and trimming came from the DNA. The sample has around 150,000 clones, approximately 90% seen once. The sequencing sample was made of peripheral blood. This TCR derives from a woman in her 40s with acute or convalescent COVID-19.

The CDR3 is CASSLLNTEAFF. Written as DNA, the CDR3 is TGTGCCAGCAGTCTTCTGAACACTGAAGCTTTCTTT. This sequence joins TRBV6-5 and TRBJ1-1; D uncertain. The germline V gene encodes CDR1 MNHEY and CDR2 SVGAGI. This CDR3 comprises 12 residues. With 5 bases removed from V and 0 bases from J, the gap between germline ends came to 4 bases.